Following are 14 T cell receptor beta chains from one sample sequenced in a study of blood T cells in healthy people across ages (dated by TCRdb to the mid-2010s). Library construction relied on 5' RACE. These reads were obtained on an Illumina HiSeq 2500. A second about 7 to 11 cycle PCR used a sample-barcoded 5' primer and a J-beta primer mix. The public reads were reprocessed in TCRdb via fastp at Q25 and MiXCR, keeping in-frame beta chains. A single entry per CDR3 protein holds the most common genes and DNA from its merged rows. The sample records roughly 1,300,000 distinct CDR3 sequences, 55% to 75% of which are singletons. The top ten clones comprise over 6.5% of the sample. The source material was blood. The receptor set was obtained from a man between 18 and 29 years old in good health.

This clonotype came up a few times. The rearrangement uses TRBV9 and TRBJ1-2; D may be TRBD1 (5 bases). V shed 3 bases and J shed 2 bases, with 11 bases lying between them. The CDR3 consists of 14 residues. CDR1 is SGDLS and CDR2 is YYNGEE in the germline V gene. As DNA, the CDR3 is TGTGCCAGCAGCGCAAATCGACAGAACTATGGCTACACCTTC. This translates into CASSANRQNYGYTF.

The rearrangement uses TRBV6-2 or TRBV6-3 and TRBJ2-3; 7 bases agree with TRBD2. Trimming took 5 bases from V and 4 from J; bases not matched to a gene: 12. This CDR3 region has 16 residues. Germline V CDR1 and CDR2: MNHEY, SVGEGT. The CDR3 bases are TGTGCCAGCAGTCAACCCCCCGCGGGGAGGGCAGATACGCAGTATTTT. As protein: CASSQPPAGRADTQYF.

The rearrangement joins TRBV12-5 to TRBJ1-2; the D is unclear. The CDR3 is 16 residues long. Trimming shortened V by 4 bases and J by 8 bases, and 23 bases separated the two germline ends. Germline V CDR1 and CDR2: LGHNT, FRNRAP. The CDR3 loop reads CASGSPKDGLLGGYTF. CDR3 sequence (DNA): TGTGCTAGTGGTTCGCCTAAGGACGGACTATTGGGGGGCTACACCTTC.

This clonotype has more than one count but fewer than ten. This chain joins TRBV7-6 and TRBJ2-7; D is ambiguous. V lost 5 bases and J lost 5, with 13 bases in between. The CDR3 length is 13 residues. Germline V lookup: CDR1 SGHVS, CDR2 FNYEAQ. Written as DNA, the CDR3 is TGTGCCAGCAGCCAGGATCTACCCCACGAGCAGTACTTC. Its protein is CASSQDLPHEQYF.

This clonotype was counted only a few times. V gene TRBV15 combines with J gene TRBJ2-1, with D hard to call. The germline V gene encodes CDR1 LNHNV and CDR2 YYDKDF (reference sequence). V lost 0 bases, J lost 7 bases, and 4 bases lay in between. This CDR3 spans 12 amino acids. The CDR3 protein is CATSRDRNEQFF. CDR3 DNA: TGTGCCACCAGCAGAGATCGAAATGAGCAGTTCTTC.

This sequence joins TRBV4-3 and TRBJ2-7; D gene unclear. The V end was cut by 0 bases, the J end by 0 bases, with 9 bases between. This CDR3 is built from 15 residues. CDR1 is LGHNA, CDR2 YSLEER, per germline. The CDR3 loop is CASSQEPVASYEQYF. The CDR3 coding sequence is TGCGCCAGCAGCCAAGAACCGGTTGCCTCCTACGAGCAGTACTTC.

The CDR3 sequence is CASSILSDTGELFF. CDR3 coding DNA: TGCGCCAGCAGCATTCTCTCCGACACCGGGGAGCTGTTTTTT. The J gene is TRBJ2-2, the V gene TRBV4-3; D unresolved. Germline assignment: CDR1 LGHNA and CDR2 YSLEER. CDR3 length: 14 residues. V was cut by 5 bases and J by 3 bases, with 10 bases left in between.

Concerning this clonotype: A read error may explain this, as a much larger clone is one base away. The V gene is TRBV7-7, the J gene TRBJ2-1; D might be TRBD1 or TRBD2, each matching 6 bases. The CDR3 contains 13 residues. CDR1 is SSHAT and CDR2 is FNYEAQ in the germline V gene (reference sequence). The CDR3 sequence: CGSSSGGGNEQFF. DNA for the CDR3: TGTGGTAGCAGCTCCGGAGGGGGCAATGAGCAGTTCTTC.

This clonotype was seen a few times. The V gene is TRBV5-1, the J gene TRBJ2-7, with 9 positions matching TRBD2. Germline assignment: CDR1 SGHRS and CDR2 YFSETQ. There are 14 residues in the CDR3. With V trimmed by 5 bases and J by 2 bases, 5 bases remained unmatched. The CDR3 spells CASRLLAGTYEQYF. CDR3 DNA: TGCGCCAGCAGGTTGCTAGCGGGGACCTACGAGCAGTACTTC.

This clonotype was seen a single time. The chain couples TRBV4-2 to TRBJ2-3, with TRBD2 as a possible D gene (5 bases). The CDR3 covers 15 residues. With 0 bases removed from V and 2 bases from J, the gap between germline ends came to 9 bases. Germline V lookup: CDR1 LGHNA, CDR2 YNFKEQ. The CDR3 coding sequence is TGTGCCAGCAGCCAAGAGGCAGCGGCCACAGATACGCAGTATTTT. This codes for CASSQEAAATDTQYF.

The V gene is TRBV2, the J gene TRBJ2-3, with 9 nucleotides matching TRBD2. Per the germline V gene, CDR1 is SNHLY and CDR2 is FYNNEI. V lost 2 bases and J lost 2; bases outside the gene matches: 5. The CDR3 totals 16 residues. CDR3 residues: CASSERVAGVTDTQYF. The CDR3 coding sequence is TGTGCCAGCAGTGAAAGGGTAGCGGGAGTCACAGATACGCAGTATTTT.

This chain connects TRBV29-1 to TRBJ1-1, with TRBD1 matching 9 bases. The CDR3 loop spans 13 amino acids. Unmatched junction bases numbered 10, after V lost 7 bases and J lost 7 bases. Per the germline V gene, CDR1 is SQVTM and CDR2 is ANQGSEA. CDR3 region: CSAQTGGGSEAFF. The DNA for the CDR3 is TGCAGCGCTCAAACAGGGGGCGGGAGTGAAGCTTTCTTT.

Details on this clonotype: The junction shows a germline mismatch at one end, possibly a read error. The V call is TRBV12-3 or TRBV12-4, the J call TRBJ1-2, with a tentative D call TRBD1 (5 bases). This CDR3 contains 13 residues. The CDR3 DNA follows: TGTGCCAGCACCGGGGGGGGAGTCTATGGTTACACCTTC. Protein sequence: CASTGGGVYGYTF.

The rearrangement uses TRBV10-3 and TRBJ2-5; possible D gene TRBD1, 5 bases. The V and J ends lost 3 bases and 5 bases respectively, with 10 bases between them. Germline CDR1 is ENHRY and CDR2 is SYGVKD. The CDR3 covers 13 residues. The CDR3 loop is CAISDRVEETQYF. In nucleotides, the CDR3 is TGTGCCATCAGTGACAGGGTTGAGGAGACCCAGTACTTC.